Here is one T cell receptor (beta chain) with its context. Germline loops: CDR1 LGHNA, CDR2 YNFKEQ. The CDR3 length is 15 residues. The ends lost 3 bases at V and 3 bases at J; junction bases unmatched: 5. Libraries were prepared by immunoSEQ multiplex PCR; TCRdb keeps only in-frame clonotypes and omits some of them. The sample has 350,000 or so clones; about 86% are singletons. This entry belongs to a study of blood T cell repertoires in COVID-19. Study-level background: T cells, B-cell-depleted T cells, or PBMCs supplied cDNA or gDNA.

Everyone who took part was roughly 18 to 89 years old, and they came from about 23 US areas. The rearrangement uses TRBV4-2 and TRBJ1-1; TRBD1 matches at 9 bases. The source material was PBMCs or T cells enriched from blood (not recorded which). The clonotype was recovered from a woman aged 40 to 50 with acute COVID-19. The CDR3 bases are TGTGCCAGCAGCCAGAGGAGGACAGGGGACACTGAAGCTTTCTTT. Protein product: CASSQRRTGDTEAFF.